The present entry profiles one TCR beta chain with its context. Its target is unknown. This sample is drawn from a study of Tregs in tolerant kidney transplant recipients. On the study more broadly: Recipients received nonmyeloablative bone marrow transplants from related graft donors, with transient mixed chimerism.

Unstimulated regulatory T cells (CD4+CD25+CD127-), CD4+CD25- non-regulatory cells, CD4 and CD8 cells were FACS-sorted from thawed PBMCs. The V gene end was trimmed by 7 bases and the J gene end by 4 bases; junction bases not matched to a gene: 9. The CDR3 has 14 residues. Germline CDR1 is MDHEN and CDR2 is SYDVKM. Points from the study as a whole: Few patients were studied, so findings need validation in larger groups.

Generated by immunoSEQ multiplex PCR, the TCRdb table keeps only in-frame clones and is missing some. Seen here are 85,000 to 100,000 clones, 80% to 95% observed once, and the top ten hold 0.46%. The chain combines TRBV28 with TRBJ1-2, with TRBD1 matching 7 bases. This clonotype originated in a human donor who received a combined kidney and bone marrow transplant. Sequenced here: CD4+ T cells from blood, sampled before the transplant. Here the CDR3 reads CASTGGQNIYGYTF. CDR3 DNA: TGTGCCAGCACCGGGGGACAGAACATCTATGGCTACACCTTC.